The 31 T cell receptor beta chains listed next were all sequenced from one sample in a study of CD8+CD57+ T cells in acquired aplastic anemia. Sequenced patients had shown CD8+CD57+ cell expansion by flow cytometry. For CDR3 and TCR beta VDJ profiling, genomic DNA was the template used. TCRdb re-derived calls from the reads in MiXCR, one entry per CDR3 protein. The sample comprises about 160,000 distinct CDR3 sequences, 71% of which are singletons, and roughly half rests with the top ten. The sample was sorted CD4+, CD8+, or CD8+CD57+ T cells (not recorded which) from PBMCs. These receptors were taken from a human donor with aplastic anemia.

The chain recombines TRBV7-2 with TRBJ2-1; D may be TRBD2 (5 bases). V dropped 5 bases and J dropped 5 bases, with 13 bases sitting between them. The germline CDR1 and CDR2 sequences are SGHTA and FQGNSA. CDR3 length: 14 residues. CDR3 protein: CASSPLAGHNEQFF. For the CDR3, the DNA is TGTGCCAGCAGCCCTCTCGCGGGCCACAATGAGCAGTTCTTC.

The V call is TRBV24-1, the J call TRBJ1-5, with a tentative D call TRBD1 (6 bases). Trimming stripped 7 bases from V and 4 bases from J, with 10 bases between. Germline CDR1 KGHDR, CDR2 SFDVKD. The CDR3 spans 13 residues. In DNA, the CDR3 is TGTGCCACCAGGGGTACAGGGAATCAGCCCCAGCATTTT. The encoded protein is CATRGTGNQPQHF.

The V gene is TRBV5-4, the J gene TRBJ1-2, with TRBD1 matching over 7 bases. CDR3 length: 13 amino acids. The V and J ends lost 4 bases and 6 bases, in that order; junction bases with no gene match: 6. Per the germline V gene, CDR1 is SGHNT and CDR2 is YYREEE (reference sequence). The CDR3 is CASSITGVNGYTF. CDR3 nucleotides: TGTGCCAGCAGCATCACAGGGGTTAATGGCTACACCTTC.

The chain couples TRBV9 to TRBJ2-5; TRBD1 matches 8 bases. The CDR3 is 14 amino acids. Germline lookup yields CDR1 SGDLS and CDR2 YYNGEE. V shed 1 base and J 5 bases; nucleotides not matched to a gene: 4. The CDR3 sequence: CASSVRTGLETQYF. The CDR3 DNA reads as TGTGCCAGCAGCGTAAGGACAGGGTTGGAGACCCAGTACTTC.

The V call is TRBV25-1, the J call TRBJ2-1; tentative D call: TRBD2 (5 bases). The CDR3 length is 14 residues. CDR1 and CDR2 (germline): MGHDK, SYGVNS. V was trimmed by 8 bases and J by 5 bases, leaving 16 bases between them. CDR3 DNA sequence: TGTGCCAGCTCATTTAGGACCGGGGACAATGAGCAGTTCTTC. Its translation is CASSFRTGDNEQFF. The variable domain in full, with the rest retrieved from reference TRBV25-1 and TRBJ2-1, is EADIYQTPRYLVIGTGKKITLECSQTMGHDKMYWYQQDPGMELHLIHYSYGVNSTEKGDLSSESTVSRIRTEHFPLTLESARPSHTSQYLCASSFRTGDNEQFFGPGTRLTVL.

V usage is TRBV9 and J usage is TRBJ1-1; 9 bases are a match to TRBD1. CDR3 length: 15 residues. The germline V gene encodes CDR1 SGDLS and CDR2 YYNGEE. V shed 2 bases, J shed 5 bases, and the junction held 7 bases outside the gene matches. DNA of the CDR3: TGTGCCAGCAGCGTGGGACAGGGCGTAAGGACTGAAGCTTTCTTT. It encodes CASSVGQGVRTEAFF.

As for this clonotype: One base away lies a much larger clone, so this may be a sequencing read error. The genes are TRBV4-1 and TRBJ1-3, with a weak D call TRBD1 (5 bases). The germline V and J ends were trimmed by 0 bases and 0 bases, with 15 bases remaining between them. The CDR3 runs 18 residues. Germline lookup yields CDR1 MGHRA and CDR2 YSYEKL. DNA of the CDR3: TGCGCCAGCAGCCAAGAGGCGCAGGGAAGGGACTCTGGAAACACCATATATTTT. Translation gives CASSQEAQGRDSGNTIYF.

Turning to this clonotype: The junction departs from germline at one end; a sequencing error may be responsible. The rearrangement joins TRBV2 to TRBJ1-4, with D tentatively TRBD1 (5 bases). The CDR3 is made up of 15 amino acids. From germline, CDR1 is SNHLY and CDR2 FYNNEI. The CDR3 loop reads CAGSDRFSTNEKLFF. The DNA of the CDR3 is TGTGCCGGCAGTGACAGATTTTCAACTAATGAAAAACTGTTTTTC.

Comment on this clonotype: At one end the junction does not follow the germline gene, possibly because of a read error. The V gene is TRBV10-3, the J gene TRBJ2-3, with TRBD2 identical over 15 bases. The germline V gene encodes CDR1 ENHRY and CDR2 SYGVKD. This CDR3 comprises 17 residues. CDR3 nucleotides: TGTGCCAGCAGTGACTCGGGGACTAGCGGGGGGACAGATACGCAGTATTTT. Protein: CASSDSGTSGGTDTQYF.

This clonotype occurred many times. The chain couples TRBV10-3 to TRBJ2-1, with 13 bases matching TRBD2. Germline CDR1 ENHRY, CDR2 SYGVKD. CDR3 size: 15 residues. V dropped 6 bases and J dropped 8; count of bases not matched to a gene: 7. The CDR3 sequence is CAIRVTSGRAHEQFF. The CDR3 region has the DNA TGTGCCATCAGAGTAACTAGCGGGAGGGCCCATGAGCAGTTCTTC.

This chain links TRBV7-9 with TRBJ1-6; perhaps TRBD1 as D (6 bases). V was clipped by 2 bases and J by 5 bases, with 10 bases between them. The CDR3 consists of 15 residues. Germline loops: CDR1 SEHNR, CDR2 FQNEAQ (reference sequence). The CDR3 DNA reads TGTGCCAGCAGCTTAACGGGACAACATAATTCACCCCTCCACTTT. This gives the protein CASSLTGQHNSPLHF. Full variable domain (rest looked up from reference TRBV7-9 and TRBJ1-6): DTGVSQNPRHKITKRGQNVTFRCDPISEHNRLYWYRQTLGQGPEFLTYFQNEAQLEKSRLLSDRFSAERPKGSFSTLEIQRTEQGDSAMYLCASSLTGQHNSPLHFGNGTRLTVT.

The sample holds a few counts of this clonotype. The chain links TRBV7-2 to TRBJ2-7, with 11 bases identical to TRBD1. The CDR3 has 12 residues. The germline CDR1 and CDR2 sequences are SGHTA and FQGNSA. After removal of 8 bases from V and 7 bases from J, the junction contained 4 bases not matched to a gene. DNA for the CDR3: TGTGCCAGCCGGACAGGGGGCTTAGAGCAGTACTTC. This codes for CASRTGGLEQYF.

The V gene is TRBV6-5, the J gene TRBJ1-2, with D hard to call. CDR1 and CDR2 from the germline V gene are MNHEY and SVGAGI. The CDR3 consists of 13 residues. The V and J ends lost 5 bases and 5 bases respectively, with 12 bases between them. The CDR3 sequence: CASSVEDLYGYTF. CDR3 sequence (DNA): TGTGCCAGCAGTGTGGAGGATCTATATGGCTACACCTTC.

This chain uses TRBV2 with TRBJ2-1; D unresolved. This CDR3 has 15 residues. Germline values: CDR1 SNHLY, CDR2 FYNNEI. Deletions cut 6 bases from V and 8 bases from J, with 20 bases between. The CDR3 reads CASRETYPLVDEQFF. The CDR3 bases are TGTGCCAGCAGGGAGACCTACCCCTTAGTGGATGAGCAGTTCTTC. The full variable domain, rest sourced from reference TRBV2 and TRBJ2-1, is EPEVTQTPSHQVTQMGQEVILRCVPISNHLYFYWYRQILGQKVEFLVSFYNNEISEKSEIFDDQFSVERPDGSNFTLKIRSTKLEDSAMYFCASRETYPLVDEQFFGPGTRLTVL.

In its sample, this clonotype was seen once. The genes are TRBV6-4 and TRBJ2-7; D gene uncertain. The CDR3 has 14 amino acids. With 6 bases removed from V and 6 bases from J, the gap between germline ends came to 18 bases. Per the germline V gene, CDR1 is MRHNA and CDR2 is SNTAGT. CDR3 in DNA: TGTGCCAGCAGCCGACGACTGGCGTCGGGCGAGCAGTACTTC. This translates into CASSRRLASGEQYF.

Many counts were recorded for this clonotype. V gene TRBV10-3 combines with J gene TRBJ2-1; D is uncertain. CDR3 length: 11 amino acids. Looked up from germline, CDR1 is ENHRY and CDR2 is SYGVKD. The V and J ends lost 0 bases and 10 bases respectively, with 4 bases between them. The CDR3: CAISESGEQFF. CDR3 nucleotide sequence: TGTGCCATCAGTGAGTCGGGGGAGCAGTTCTTC.

The J gene is TRBJ2-7, the V gene TRBV7-2; D may be TRBD1 or TRBD2 (6 bases each). Germline V gene sequence: CDR1 SGHTA, CDR2 FQGNSA. Trimming stripped 1 base from V and 2 bases from J, with 15 bases between. The CDR3 loop spans 16 amino acids. Here the CDR3 reads CASSLDGGPRTYEQYF. DNA of the CDR3: TGTGCCAGCAGCTTAGACGGGGGCCCCCGAACCTACGAGCAGTACTTC.

The genes are TRBV20-1 and TRBJ2-2; TRBD1 matches at 7 bases. The CDR3 consists of 15 residues. The V and J ends lost 4 bases and 5 bases, in that order; junction bases with no gene match: 10. Germline lookup yields CDR1 DFQATT and CDR2 SNEGSKA (reference sequence). This chain's CDR3 is CSAILNRGVTGELFF. The CDR3 DNA is TGCAGTGCTATATTAAACAGGGGAGTGACCGGGGAGCTGTTTTTT.

This sequence joins TRBV18 and TRBJ1-1; D not certain. The CDR3 contains 14 residues. V was trimmed by 3 bases and J by 3 bases, leaving 11 bases between them. Germline values: CDR1 KGHSH, CDR2 LQKENI. DNA for the CDR3: TGTGCCAGCTCACCGGACCTACCTCACACTGAAGCTTTCTTT. This encodes CASSPDLPHTEAFF.

This clonotype was seen ten or more times. V is TRBV2 and J is TRBJ2-2; D gene ambiguous. The CDR3 totals 14 residues. CDR1 and CDR2 from the germline V gene are SNHLY and FYNNEI. The germline V and J ends were trimmed by 8 bases and 5 bases, with 15 bases remaining between them. The CDR3 spells CASPRDIRTGELFF. CDR3 bases: TGTGCCAGCCCCAGAGATATACGAACCGGGGAGCTGTTTTTT.

As for this clonotype: The missing conserved phenylalanine or tryptophan at the end of this CDR3 makes a read error likely. The chain carries TRBV4-1 and TRBJ2-7, with a possible D match to TRBD1 (6 bases). The CDR3 runs to 15 residues. From germline, CDR1 is MGHRA and CDR2 YSYEKL. V lost 1 base and J 0 bases, leaving 10 bases between the germline ends. The CDR3 DNA reads as TGCGCCAGCAGCCAAGGGCAGGGGCCCTCCTACGAGCAGTACCTC. Translation: CASSQGQGPSYEQYL.

The rearrangement uses TRBV7-3 and TRBJ2-1, with 11 positions matching TRBD2. J lost 8 bases, V lost 4 bases, and 10 bases had no gene match. Germline V gives CDR1 SGHTA, CDR2 FQGTGA. This CDR3 has 16 residues. The CDR3 reads CASSWGLAVLRDEQFF. CDR3 in DNA: TGTGCCAGCAGCTGGGGACTAGCGGTCCTTCGCGATGAGCAGTTCTTC.

The chain links TRBV7-2 to TRBJ1-6; D perhaps matches TRBD1 (6 bases). This CDR3 contains 14 residues. Germline V gives CDR1 SGHTA, CDR2 FQGNSA. V was clipped by 4 bases and J by 6 bases, with 10 bases between them. The CDR3 is CASSWDNGNSPLHF. The CDR3 nucleotides read TGTGCCAGCAGCTGGGACAACGGTAATTCACCCCTCCACTTT.

The genes are TRBV15 and TRBJ1-1; D is undetermined. The CDR3 contains 17 residues. Germline V gives CDR1 LNHNV, CDR2 YYDKDF (reference sequence). V was shortened by 3 bases and J by 4 bases, with 21 bases between the two germline ends. CDR3 coding DNA: TGTGCCACCAGCAGCCCCGTGGGGATAACGTTGGGCACTGAAGCTTTCTTT. As protein: CATSSPVGITLGTEAFF.

The chain carries TRBV20-1 and TRBJ2-7; TRBD2 aligns across 8 bases. Trimming at V came to 1 base and at J to 4 bases, leaving 6 bases not matched to a gene. CDR3 length: 14 amino acids. Germline V gene sequence: CDR1 DFQATT, CDR2 SNEGSKA (reference sequence). CDR3 in DNA: TGCAGTGCTAGAGCCGGTAGCGGGGCTTACGAGCAGTACTTC. It is translated as CSARAGSGAYEQYF.

This rearrangement joins TRBV7-8 to TRBJ2-2, with a tentative D call TRBD2 (6 bases). Per germline, CDR1 SGHVS and CDR2 FQNEAQ. With 7 bases removed from V and 6 bases from J, the gap between germline ends came to 12 bases. The CDR3 is 13 amino acids. The CDR3 spells CASTYGGAGELFF. In nucleotides, the CDR3 is TGTGCCAGCACCTACGGAGGGGCCGGGGAGCTGTTTTTT. The full variable domain, its missing parts supplied by reference TRBV7-8 and TRBJ2-2, is GAGVSQSPRYKVAKRGQDVALRCDPISGHVSLFWYQQALGQGPEFLTYFQNEAQLDKSGLPSDRFFAERPEGSVSTLKIQRTQQEDSAVYLCASTYGGAGELFFGEGSRLTVL.

The chain is built from TRBV7-9 and TRBJ2-7, with D tentatively TRBD1 or TRBD2 (5 bases each). This CDR3 comprises 12 residues. The V and J ends lost 7 bases and 0 bases respectively, with 7 bases between them. Germline-derived CDR1 and CDR2 are SEHNR and FQNEAQ (reference sequence). The CDR3, as DNA: TGTGCCAGCACGAGGGGCTCCTACGAGCAGTACTTC. It translates to CASTRGSYEQYF.

The V call is TRBV20-1, the J call TRBJ1-1; TRBD1 is a possible D gene (5 bases). The CDR3 extends over 10 amino acids. Germline CDR1 and CDR2: DFQATT and SNEGSKA (reference sequence). V lost 5 bases to trimming and J lost 8 bases, with 9 bases between them. CDR3 DNA sequence: TGCAGTGCTGGAGGGGCCGAAGCTTTCTTT. Its protein product is CSAGGAEAFF.

This clonotype has more than one count but fewer than ten. The rearrangement uses TRBV7-9 and TRBJ1-2; D remains unclear. V gave up 5 bases and J gave up 8 bases, with 12 bases separating them. This CDR3 has 12 amino acids. Germline V gene data show CDR1 as SEHNR and CDR2 as FQNEAQ (reference sequence). The CDR3: CASSILLTGYTF. Written as DNA, the CDR3 is TGTGCCAGCAGCATCCTATTAACCGGCTACACCTTC.

The chain employs TRBV20-1 and TRBJ2-1; D remains unclear. The ends were cut back, 0 bases at V and 11 bases at J, with 14 bases in the middle. Germline V gene sequence: CDR1 DFQATT, CDR2 SNEGSKA (reference sequence). This CDR3 is 13 amino acids long. CDR3 residues: CSARDVRGTKQFF. The CDR3 DNA reads as TGCAGTGCTAGAGATGTGCGAGGAACTAAGCAGTTCTTC.

This chain joins TRBV20-1 and TRBJ1-5; the D gene is possibly TRBD1 (5 bases). The CDR3 is 16 residues long. Per germline, CDR1 DFQATT and CDR2 SNEGSKA (reference sequence). The V and J ends lost 5 bases and 1 base respectively, with 18 bases between them. CDR3 nucleotides: TGCAGTGCTCTTGTCGGGGAGGGACGAAGCAATCAGCCCCAGCATTTT. It codes for CSALVGEGRSNQPQHF.